A single sample gave rise to the 15 T cell receptor beta chains below, sequenced in a study of shared clonotypes between healthy human individuals. Only in-frame clones appear in the TCRdb table, and some are missing; sequencing was by immunoSEQ multiplex PCR. The data hold some 2,100,000 clones, with approximately 94% observed a single time. Naive CD8 cells lacked CD45RO and underwent positive selection for CCR7, leaving out terminally differentiated effector memory CD45RA+ cells. Sequencing input: naive CD8+ T cells from PBMCs. The receptors were gathered from a man aged 18 to 29 in good health. Some clones in this sample may be carry-over from other donors' samples.

The CDR3 loop reads CASNPRGNEQFF. Written as DNA, the CDR3 is TGTGCCAGCAACCCTAGGGGCAATGAGCAGTTCTTC. The chain joins TRBV2 to TRBJ2-1; maybe TRBD1 (5 bases). The CDR3 loop spans 12 amino acids. Trimming took off 7 bases at V and 6 bases at J, with 10 bases between the two ends. Germline values: CDR1 SNHLY, CDR2 FYNNEI.

The genes are TRBV9 and TRBJ2-1; D is uncertain. V was clipped by 3 bases and J by 0 bases, with 10 bases between them. The CDR3 spans 15 residues. The germline CDR1 and CDR2 sequences are SGDLS and YYNGEE. The CDR3 region has the DNA TGTGCCAGCAGCGCGGATTTTAGCTCCTACAATGAGCAGTTCTTC. Translation gives CASSADFSSYNEQFF.

The rearrangement links TRBV7-6 to TRBJ2-2, with 8 bases that match TRBD2. CDR3 length equals 14 residues. After removal of 8 bases from V and 5 bases from J, the junction contained 7 bases not matched to a gene. Germline loops: CDR1 SGHVS, CDR2 FNYEAQ. CDR3 residues: CASWKRERTGELFF. In DNA, the CDR3 is TGTGCCAGCTGGAAGCGGGAGAGAACCGGGGAGCTGTTTTTT.

This clone was observed once. The CDR3 sequence: CASSQDFTGGAEQYF. The DNA of the CDR3 is TGCGCCAGCAGCCAAGATTTTACCGGGGGCGCCGAGCAGTACTTC. The chain carries TRBV4-1 and TRBJ2-7; D may be TRBD1 or TRBD2 (6 bases each). The CDR3 sequence is 15 residues long. The germline V gene encodes CDR1 MGHRA and CDR2 YSYEKL. V shed 0 bases and J shed 6 bases, with 15 bases lying between them.

This rearrangement joins TRBV15 to TRBJ1-2; maybe TRBD1 (5 bases). Germline loops: CDR1 LNHNV, CDR2 YYDKDF (reference sequence). CDR3 length: 16 amino acids. Trimming took 3 bases from V and 4 from J, leaving 18 bases between them. CDR3 nucleotide sequence: TGTGCCACCAGCAGTCCCCAGGGAGACGTACGCTATGGCTACACCTTC. This gives the protein CATSSPQGDVRYGYTF.

A note on this clone: Additional DNA sequences in this sample encode the identical CDR3. The chain has TRBV6-5 and TRBJ2-3; 7 nucleotides agree with TRBD1. Germline V gene data show CDR1 as MNHEY and CDR2 as SVGAGI. The CDR3 runs to 14 residues. Unmatched junction bases numbered 6, after V lost 6 bases and J lost 3 bases. CDR3 sequence reads: CASSLTGITDTQYF. The CDR3, as DNA: TGTGCCAGCAGCCTGACAGGGATAACAGATACGCAGTATTTT.

The rearrangement uses TRBV19 and TRBJ1-4; D remains ambiguous. The V and J ends lost 5 bases and 8 bases respectively, with 12 bases between them. This CDR3 has 13 residues. CDR1 is LNHDA, CDR2 SQIVND, per germline (reference sequence). In nucleotides, the CDR3 is TGTGCCAGTAGTTTCTGGGTTAGCGAAAAACTGTTTTTT. Its translation: CASSFWVSEKLFF. Complete variable domain (other parts from reference TRBV19 and TRBJ1-4): DGGITQSPKYLFRKEGQNVTLSCEQNLNHDAMYWYRQDPGQGLRLIYYSQIVNDFQKGDIAEGYSVSREKKESFPLTVTSAQKNPTAFYLCASSFWVSEKLFFGSGTQLSVL.

The chain carries TRBV4-1 and TRBJ2-2, with D maybe TRBD1 (6 bases). Germline-derived CDR1 and CDR2 are MGHRA and YSYEKL. The CDR3 is 16 amino acids. V lost 3 bases and J 0 bases, leaving 11 bases between the germline ends. CDR3 region: CASSHPDRSNTGELFF. The CDR3 nucleotides are TGCGCCAGCAGCCACCCAGACAGGTCGAACACCGGGGAGCTGTTTTTT.

CDR3 DNA sequence: TGCAGCGTAAATGGCGCAGGGGTCTCTTCCTACAATGAGCAGTTCTTC. Protein product: CSVNGAGVSSYNEQFF. This chain uses TRBV29-1 with TRBJ2-1, with TRBD1 as a possible D gene (6 bases). Germline values: CDR1 SQVTM, CDR2 ANQGSEA. V gave up 6 bases and J gave up 1 base, with 19 bases separating them. The CDR3 has 16 residues.

The rearrangement joins TRBV9 to TRBJ2-1; possible D gene TRBD1, 6 bases. In germline, CDR1 is SGDLS, CDR2 YYNGEE. The CDR3 spans 14 residues. V was clipped by 5 bases and J by 10 bases, with 19 bases between them. The DNA for the CDR3 is TGTGCCAGCAGTACAGGGTCCTCGGTAGTAGAGCAGTTCTTC. It codes for CASSTGSSVVEQFF.

This clone was found once. The CDR3 loop is CASTYLGTENEKLFF. DNA of the CDR3: TGTGCCAGCACCTACCTTGGGACAGAAAATGAAAAACTGTTTTTT. The chain carries TRBV6-6 and TRBJ1-4; 7 bases match TRBD1. CDR1 is MNHNY, CDR2 SVGAGI, per germline (reference sequence). The V and J ends lost 7 bases and 5 bases, in that order; junction bases with no gene match: 10. The CDR3 length is 15 residues.

The V gene is TRBV6-6, the J gene TRBJ2-6, with D possibly being TRBD1 (5 bases). This CDR3 region has 13 residues. Germline V gene data show CDR1 as MNHNY and CDR2 as SVGAGI (reference sequence). Trimming took off 9 bases at V and 4 bases at J, with 10 bases between the two ends. DNA of the CDR3: TGTGCCAGTTTGACAGTCGGGGCCAACGTCCTGACTTTC. It encodes CASLTVGANVLTF.

This clone was counted once. The chain has TRBV5-6 and TRBJ2-5; the D is unclear. The CDR3 contains 12 residues. V was cut by 3 bases and J by 11 bases, with 14 bases left in between. In germline, CDR1 is SGHDT, CDR2 YYEEEE. The CDR3 loop reads CASSSLFVEQYF. The CDR3 region has the DNA TGTGCCAGCAGCTCGCTCTTTGTAGAGCAGTACTTC.

Turning to this clone: Other DNA sequences in the same sample also yield this CDR3. This sequence joins TRBV7-2 and TRBJ2-7; TRBD2 aligns across 14 bases. Looked up from germline, CDR1 is SGHTA and CDR2 is FQGNSA. CDR3 length equals 15 residues. V dropped 6 bases and J dropped 4; count of bases not matched to a gene: 5. This chain's CDR3 is CASSSGLAGVYEQYF. Here the CDR3 DNA reads TGTGCCAGCAGTTCGGGACTAGCGGGGGTTTACGAGCAGTACTTC. The full variable domain, in which reference TRBV7-2 and TRBJ2-7 provide the parts outside the CDR3, is GAGVSQSPSNKVTEKGKDVELRCDPISGHTALYWYRQSLGQGLEFLIYFQGNSAPDKSGLPSDRFSAERTGGSVSTLTIQRTQQEDSAVYLCASSSGLAGVYEQYFGPGTRLTVT.

The chain is built from TRBV10-3 and TRBJ2-7, with TRBD1 matching over 8 bases. The V gene's germline CDR1 is ENHRY and CDR2 SYGVKD. Trimming removed 0 bases from V and 3 bases from J; junction bases left unmatched: 4. The CDR3 consists of 15 residues. As DNA, the CDR3 is TGTGCCATCAGTGAGTCAACAGGGGGACACTACGAGCAGTACTTC. Its protein product is CAISESTGGHYEQYF.